The 5 T cell receptor beta chains below all came from one sample that was sequenced in a study of T cell repertoires in cytomegalovirus infection. Using its own MiXCR run on the reads, TCRdb lists one record per CDR3 protein. The profile shows some 480,000 distinct CDR3 sequences, 30% to 40% of them singletons. No antigen has been assigned to these receptors. The sample was cultured PBMCs, taken from culture after CMV antigen stimulation. The receptors derive from a human donor in good health (CMV status not recorded). Some clones in this sample may be carry-over from other donors' samples.

The V gene is TRBV5-1, the J gene TRBJ1-4, with D hard to call. The germline V gene encodes CDR1 SGHRS and CDR2 YFSETQ. CDR3 length equals 15 residues. V was clipped by 0 bases and J by 0 bases, with 6 bases between them. The CDR3 DNA sequence: TGCGCCAGCAGCTTGGGCTTTTCAACTAATGAAAAACTGTTTTTT. Its protein product is CASSLGFSTNEKLFF.

CDR3 protein: CAISVRGLNNEQFF. The CDR3 coding sequence is TGTGCCATCAGTGTGCGGGGTCTAAACAATGAGCAGTTCTTC. The chain uses TRBV10-3 and TRBJ2-1; a possible D gene is TRBD2 (6 bases). Germline V gene sequence: CDR1 ENHRY, CDR2 SYGVKD. The CDR3 contains 14 residues. V was pared by 4 bases and J by 5 bases, with 12 bases between.

The genes are TRBV7-3 and TRBJ2-3; the match to TRBD2 covers 7 bases. The germline gives CDR1 SGHTA, CDR2 FQGTGA. J gave up 1 base and V 5 bases, and 6 bases lay outside the gene matches. The CDR3 loop spans 15 amino acids. The CDR3 sequence is CASSQSGVRTDTQYF. The CDR3 DNA follows: TGTGCCAGCAGCCAAAGCGGGGTACGCACAGATACGCAGTATTTT. The full variable domain, its missing parts supplied by reference TRBV7-3 and TRBJ2-3, is GAGVSQTPSNKVTEKGKYVELRCDPISGHTALYWYRQSLGQGPEFLIYFQGTGAADDSGLPNDRFFAVRPEGSVSTLKIQRTERGDSAVYLCASSQSGVRTDTQYFGPGTRLTVL.

This clonotype was counted a few times. V usage is TRBV7-2 and J usage is TRBJ2-5; D gene unclear. Germline V lookup: CDR1 SGHTA, CDR2 FQGNSA. The CDR3 totals 14 residues. Trimming cost V 4 bases and J 4 bases, with 13 bases left between them. CDR3 residues: CASSSNALGETQYF. CDR3 nucleotide sequence: TGTGCCAGCAGCTCTAATGCGTTGGGAGAGACCCAGTACTTC.

The rearrangement uses TRBV28 and TRBJ2-3; D ambiguous. The CDR3 loop spans 16 amino acids. V lost 5 bases, J lost 0 bases, and 15 bases lay in between. Germline CDR1 MDHEN, CDR2 SYDVKM. Here the CDR3 reads CASSPYYWGSTDTQYF. The CDR3 region has the DNA TGTGCCAGCAGTCCCTACTACTGGGGTAGCACAGATACGCAGTATTTT. Based on the CDR3 plus reference TRBV28 and TRBJ2-3, the full variable domain is DVKVTQSSRYLVKRTGEKVFLECVQDMDHENMFWYRQDPGLGLRLIYFSYDVKMKEKGDIPEGYSVSREKKERFSLILESASTNQTSMYLCASSPYYWGSTDTQYFGPGTRLTVL.